Below, 4 T cell receptor beta chains from the same sample are listed, as sequenced in a study of CXCR3-negative and CXCR3-positive naive CD8 T cells. It was by 5' RACE with UMI labels that the TRB cDNA libraries were prepared. After re-calling the 5' RACE reads, TCRdb lists one entry per CDR3 protein, DNA absent. In total, the table holds 7,000 or so distinct CDR3 sequences. The sample was naive CXCR3- CD8+ T cells from blood. Subset of the sample: CD45RO-CCR7+CD27+CD95- naive CD8+ T cells lacking CXCR3 (TNR3-). All receptors come from a human donor in good health. Some clones in this sample may be carry-over from other donors' samples.

The rearrangement joins TRBV4-1 to TRBJ2-7; TCRdb picks TRBD2, but there is no DNA to check that call. Per the germline V gene, CDR1 is MGHRA and CDR2 is YSYEKL. The length of the CDR3 is 15 residues. CDR3: CASSLGTSGSREQYF.

This clonotype counts as medium-sized by frequency. Here the CDR3 reads CASRPKAGTGGTEAFF. This chain links TRBV5-1 with TRBJ1-1; TCRdb's D call, TRBD1, is unchecked because there is no DNA. Per germline, CDR1 SGHRS and CDR2 YFSETQ. The CDR3 totals 16 residues.

The rearrangement uses TRBV13 and TRBJ2-7; TCRdb designates TRBD1, a call that cannot be tested without DNA. Germline CDR1 PRHDT, CDR2 FYEKMQ (reference sequence). CDR3 length equals 16 residues. CDR3 sequence reads: CASSPPGGQGAYEQYF.

The V call is TRBV12-3 or TRBV12-4, the J call TRBJ2-5; no DNA is available, so the TRBD2 call from TCRdb remains unchecked. The CDR3 loop spans 16 amino acids. This CDR3 reads CASSSPTSGRGETQYF.